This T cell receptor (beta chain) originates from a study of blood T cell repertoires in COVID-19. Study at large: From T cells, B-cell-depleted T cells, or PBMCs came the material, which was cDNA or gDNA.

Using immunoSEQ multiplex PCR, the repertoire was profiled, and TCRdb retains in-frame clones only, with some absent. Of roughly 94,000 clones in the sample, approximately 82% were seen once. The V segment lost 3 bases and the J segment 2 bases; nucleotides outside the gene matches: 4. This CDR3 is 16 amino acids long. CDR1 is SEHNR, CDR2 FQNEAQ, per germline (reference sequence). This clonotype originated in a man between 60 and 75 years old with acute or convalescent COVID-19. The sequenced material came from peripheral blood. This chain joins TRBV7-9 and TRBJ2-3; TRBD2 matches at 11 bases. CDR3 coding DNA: TGTGCCAGCAGCTTGCGACTAGCGGGGATCACAGATACGCAGTATTTT. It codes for CASSLRLAGITDTQYF.